This TCR beta chain was recovered during a study of cytomegalovirus exposure and HLA in healthy donors. Sequencing was performed with immunoSEQ multiplex PCR; in TCRdb, only in-frame clones are kept and a portion is missing. The data show around 140,000 clones, with 85% to 95% seen just once and 1.5% to 2% held by the top ten. Germline V gene sequence: CDR1 SQVTM, CDR2 ANQGSEA. The CDR3 has 13 amino acids. Trimming left V 2 bases short and J 5 bases short, with 12 bases between. The chain employs TRBV29-1 and TRBJ1-1; no clear D gene. The receptor comes from a young man in good health and CMV-seropositive. Sequencing was done on a sample of PBMCs. CDR3 sequence: CSVESPVVTEAFF. The DNA for the CDR3 is TGCAGCGTTGAATCTCCGGTCGTGACTGAAGCTTTCTTT.